These 20 T cell receptor beta chains originate from one sample sequenced in a study of preoperative IRX-2 immunotherapy in early breast cancer. Generated by immunoSEQ multiplex PCR, the TCRdb table keeps only in-frame clones and is missing some. The sample yields approximately 98,000 clones, approximately 90% seen once. Treatment here: preoperative locoregional IRX-2 cytokine immunotherapy. The material sequenced was tumor tissue, taken after IRX-2 immunotherapy. The receptors shown here come from a human donor with breast cancer.

The gene calls are TRBV19 and TRBJ1-4; 10 nucleotides line up with TRBD1. Germline V gives CDR1 LNHDA, CDR2 SQIVND (reference sequence). The CDR3 sequence is 15 residues long. V dropped 8 bases and J dropped 6; count of bases not matched to a gene: 9. This CDR3 reads CASRNAGTGDEKLFF. The DNA for the CDR3 is TGTGCCAGTCGAAACGCCGGGACAGGGGATGAAAAACTGTTTTTT. Filled out from reference TRBV19 and TRBJ1-4, the complete variable domain reads DGGITQSPKYLFRKEGQNVTLSCEQNLNHDAMYWYRQDPGQGLRLIYYSQIVNDFQKGDIAEGYSVSREKKESFPLTVTSAQKNPTAFYLCASRNAGTGDEKLFFGSGTQLSVL.

J is TRBJ2-3 and V is TRBV5-1; a possible D gene is TRBD2 (6 bases). CDR1 SGHRS and CDR2 YFSETQ come from the germline V gene. Between the trimmed V and J ends, which lost 4 bases and 2 bases, there was a span of 11 bases. This CDR3 is built from 14 residues. The CDR3 is CASSLGLFTDTQYF. The DNA of the CDR3 is TGCGCCAGCAGCCTGGGACTTTTCACAGATACGCAGTATTTT.

The chain joins TRBV15 to TRBJ2-7; no firm D call. V was cut by 0 bases and J by 0 bases, with 9 bases left in between. This CDR3 comprises 15 residues. Germline V lookup: CDR1 LNHNV, CDR2 YYDKDF (reference sequence). DNA for the CDR3: TGTGCCACCAGCAGAGATCCCGACGGCTCCTACGAGCAGTACTTC. It yields the protein CATSRDPDGSYEQYF. Using reference TRBV15 and TRBJ2-7 for the parts outside the CDR3, the full variable domain is DAMVIQNPRYQVTQFGKPVTLSCSQTLNHNVMYWYQQKSSQAPKLLFHYYDKDFNNEADTPDNFQSRRPNTSFCFLDIRSPGLGDTAMYLCATSRDPDGSYEQYFGPGTRLTVT.

The chain employs TRBV19 and TRBJ2-2; no definite D call. Germline V gene sequence: CDR1 LNHDA, CDR2 SQIVND (reference sequence). This CDR3 is built from 15 residues. V was clipped by 10 bases and J by 4 bases, with 19 bases between them. The CDR3 DNA is TGTGCCACCCAACCCCCGGACGTTAGCACCGGGGAGCTGTTTTTT. It is translated as CATQPPDVSTGELFF.

The sample holds one count of this clone. This rearrangement joins TRBV2 to TRBJ2-1; no clear D gene. The CDR3 is made up of 15 amino acids. Germline CDR1 is SNHLY and CDR2 is FYNNEI. Trimming took 7 bases from V and 5 from J, leaving 18 bases between them. This CDR3 is CASTNHEKRDNEQFF. The DNA of the CDR3 is TGTGCCAGCACCAACCACGAGAAGCGAGACAATGAGCAGTTCTTC.

The J gene is TRBJ1-1, the V gene TRBV6-8; 8 bases line up with TRBD1. After removal of 5 bases from V and 0 bases from J, the junction contained 2 bases not matched to a gene. The length of the CDR3 is 14 residues. Looked up from germline, CDR1 is MNHGY and CDR2 is SAAAGT. The CDR3 DNA follows: TGTGCCAGCAGTCGACAGGGGTTGAACACTGAAGCTTTCTTT. As protein: CASSRQGLNTEAFF.

This clone was seen once. The chain links TRBV19 to TRBJ1-2; D is perhaps TRBD1 (5 bases). Germline lookup yields CDR1 LNHDA and CDR2 SQIVND (reference sequence). This CDR3 comprises 15 residues. Trimming cost V 8 bases and J 3 bases, with 19 bases left between them. The CDR3 loop is CASRRRGESDYGYTF. The CDR3 DNA sequence: TGTGCCAGTCGCAGGAGGGGAGAGAGCGACTATGGCTACACCTTC.

V is TRBV7-7 and J is TRBJ2-1, with D uncertain. V lost 1 base, J lost 16 bases, and 20 bases lay in between. Germline V lookup: CDR1 SSHAT, CDR2 FNYEAQ (reference sequence). The CDR3 is 14 amino acids. The CDR3 reads CASSLDFVVSSRFF. In DNA form, the CDR3 reads TGTGCCAGCAGCTTAGACTTCGTAGTTTCTTCCCGATTCTTC.

This chain connects TRBV6-8 to TRBJ1-1; D call uncertain. V lost 4 bases, J lost 0 bases, and 12 bases lay in between. CDR1 MNHGY and CDR2 SAAAGT come from the germline V gene. CDR3 length: 15 residues. The CDR3: CASSLSMAMNTEAFF. The CDR3 DNA reads TGTGCCAGCAGTTTATCGATGGCCATGAACACTGAAGCTTTCTTT.

V is TRBV5-1 and J is TRBJ2-7; 8 bases agree with TRBD2. The length of the CDR3 is 15 residues. From germline, CDR1 is SGHRS and CDR2 YFSETQ. V shed 4 bases, J shed 2 bases, and the junction held 8 bases outside the gene matches. In DNA form, the CDR3 reads TGCGCCAGCAGCCCGGGAGGGACGGGAACCTACGAGCAGTACTTC. Translating it yields CASSPGGTGTYEQYF. Full variable domain (missing parts from reference TRBV5-1 and TRBJ2-7): KAGVTQTPRYLIKTRGQQVTLSCSPISGHRSVSWYQQTPGQGLQFLFEYFSETQRNKGNFPGRFSGRQFSNSRSEMNVSTLELGDSALYLCASSPGGTGTYEQYFGPGTRLTVT.

The J gene is TRBJ1-1, the V gene TRBV2, with D tentatively TRBD1 (6 bases). The length of the CDR3 is 13 residues. V gave up 6 bases and J gave up 3 bases, with 11 bases separating them. Germline V gene lookup returns CDR1 SNHLY and CDR2 FYNNEI. CDR3 bases: TGTGCCAGCAGAGGGGGTGAGGACACTGAAGCTTTCTTT. Translating gives CASRGGEDTEAFF.

The chain carries TRBV18 and TRBJ2-1; D is unresolved. This CDR3 spans 13 amino acids. V was pared by 3 bases and J by 8 bases, with 11 bases between. Germline V gene data show CDR1 as KGHSH and CDR2 as LQKENI. The CDR3 loop reads CASSPAIIDEQFF. The CDR3 bases are TGTGCCAGCTCACCCGCGATAATTGATGAGCAGTTCTTC. Filled out from reference TRBV18 and TRBJ2-1, the complete variable domain reads NAGVMQNPRHLVRRRGQEARLRCSPMKGHSHVYWYRQLPEEGLKFMVYLQKENIIDESGMPKERFSAEFPKEGPSILRIQQVVRGDSAAYFCASSPAIIDEQFFGPGTRLTVL.

The rearrangement uses TRBV19 and TRBJ2-1; either TRBD1 or TRBD2 may fit D (5 bases each). Germline CDR1 reads LNHDA; CDR2 reads SQIVND (reference sequence). The CDR3 extends over 14 amino acids. The ends were cut back, 7 bases at V and 4 bases at J, with 14 bases in the middle. The CDR3 DNA follows: TGTGCCAGTACCACGCTAGCAGGGTACAATGAGCAGTTCTTC. The encoded protein is CASTTLAGYNEQFF.

Turning to this clone: Distinct nucleotide sequences in the sample also encode this CDR3. This sequence joins TRBV18 and TRBJ1-1; 8 bases agree with TRBD1. From germline, CDR1 is KGHSH and CDR2 LQKENI. Losses at the gene ends were 0 bases for V and 4 bases for J; bases not matched to a gene: 4. The CDR3 runs 15 residues. In nucleotides, the CDR3 is TGTGCCAGCTCACCACCACAGGGGGGAGGCACTGAAGCTTTCTTT. Protein sequence: CASSPPQGGGTEAFF.

J is TRBJ2-2 and V is TRBV6-8; 11 nucleotides line up with TRBD1. CDR1 and CDR2 from the germline V gene are MNHGY and SAAAGT. CDR3 length: 16 residues. V dropped 9 bases and J dropped 1; count of bases not matched to a gene: 7. CDR3 nucleotides: TGTGCCAGTGGGACAGGGGGATATCAGAACACCGGGGAGCTGTTTTTT. Protein: CASGTGGYQNTGELFF.

The chain uses TRBV10-2 and TRBJ2-1; TRBD2 might be the D (5 bases). The ends were cut back, 6 bases at V and 7 bases at J, with 10 bases in the middle. Germline values: CDR1 WSHSY, CDR2 SAAADI. The CDR3 has 12 amino acids. The CDR3 loop reads CASRKTGNEQFF. The CDR3 nucleotides are TGCGCCAGCAGGAAGACGGGGAATGAGCAGTTCTTC.

V usage is TRBV5-1 and J usage is TRBJ1-1; 7 positions agree with TRBD1. From germline, CDR1 is SGHRS and CDR2 YFSETQ. Unmatched junction bases numbered 9, after V lost 5 bases and J lost 2 bases. This CDR3 is 15 amino acids long. The CDR3, as DNA: TGCGCCAGCAGACCTCTCTCAGGGGGAAACACTGAAGCTTTCTTT. Residues: CASRPLSGGNTEAFF.

The chain joins TRBV6-8 to TRBJ2-2; 8 bases align to TRBD1. This CDR3 has 15 residues. V was pared by 6 bases and J by 1 base, with 4 bases of the junction left unmatched. Germline values: CDR1 MNHGY, CDR2 SAAAGT. CDR3 coding DNA: TGTGCCAGCAGCCAGGACAGGGAGAACACCGGGGAGCTGTTTTTT. It codes for CASSQDRENTGELFF.

In its sample, this clone was seen a few times. The V and J genes are TRBV18 and TRBJ1-3; no clear D gene. Trimming removed 5 bases from V and 8 bases from J, with 13 bases in between. Germline CDR1 reads KGHSH; CDR2 reads LQKENI. The CDR3 spans 13 residues. CDR3 nucleotide sequence: TGTGCCAGCTCAAGGACGGGCGTCGACACCATATATTTT. It codes for CASSRTGVDTIYF.

The gene calls are TRBV10-1 and TRBJ2-7; D is ambiguous. The CDR3 consists of 13 residues. Germline V gene data show CDR1 as WNHNN and CDR2 as SYGVQD (reference sequence). The V gene lost 0 bases and the J gene lost 8 bases, with 11 bases spanning the gap. CDR3 sequence: CASSESSADKQYF. DNA for the CDR3: TGCGCCAGCAGTGAGTCGTCGGCCGATAAGCAGTACTTC.